These 10 T cell receptor beta chains came from one sample sequenced in a study of response to subunit inactivated influenza vaccine. TCRdb recomputed calls from the RT-PCR reads with MiXCR, one row per CDR3 protein. The sample records about 610,000 distinct CDR3 sequences, about 15% being singletons. The sequences come from PBMCs from blood, collected 12 days after vaccination. All receptors come from a man aged 50-60 years who received an inactivated influenza vaccine.

This clonotype has a handful of counts. The rearrangement joins TRBV10-3 to TRBJ2-7; TRBD2 matches 14 bases. Germline V gene data show CDR1 as ENHRY and CDR2 as SYGVKD. V shed 4 bases and J 7 bases; nucleotides not matched to a gene: 9. The CDR3 covers 16 residues. CDR3 in amino acids: CAISVTSGRAGLEQYF. In DNA, the CDR3 is TGTGCCATCAGTGTGACTAGCGGGAGGGCTGGTTTGGAGCAGTACTTC.

The table lists this clonotype with a few counts. The gene calls are TRBV7-9 and TRBJ2-5, with 7 nucleotides matching TRBD1. Losses at the gene ends were 5 bases for V and 2 bases for J; bases not matched to a gene: 5. This CDR3 region has 14 residues. Germline V gives CDR1 SEHNR, CDR2 FQNEAQ (reference sequence). CDR3 sequence: CASSALGQQETQYF. CDR3 nucleotides: TGTGCCAGCAGCGCCTTGGGACAGCAAGAGACCCAGTACTTC.

This clonotype was recorded a few times. V gene TRBV5-5 combines with J gene TRBJ1-2; a possible D gene is TRBD1 (5 bases). CDR3 length: 16 residues. V dropped 4 bases and J dropped 6 bases, with 22 bases sitting between them. The germline V gene has CDR1 SGHKS and CDR2 YYEKEE (reference sequence). The CDR3 sequence: CASSRGISGTVDGYTF. In DNA, the CDR3 is TGTGCCAGCAGCCGGGGGATTTCCGGGACGGTGGATGGCTACACCTTC.

The chain has TRBV5-6 and TRBJ2-1, with D possibly TRBD1 on 5 matching bases. CDR1 is SGHDT, CDR2 YYEEEE, per germline. The CDR3 has 12 amino acids. Trimming removed 3 bases at V and 15 bases at J, with 16 bases between. CDR3 protein: CASSSRQGWRFF. The CDR3 coding sequence is TGTGCCAGCAGCTCAAGGCAGGGATGGCGGTTCTTC.

This clonotype appeared a few times. J is TRBJ2-1 and V is TRBV27; a possible D gene is TRBD2 (6 bases). The germline CDR1 and CDR2 sequences are MNHEY and SMNVEV (reference sequence). Trimming left V 0 bases short and J 8 bases short, with 17 bases between. This CDR3 spans 16 amino acids. CDR3 region: CASSLSVAGWGDEQFF. For the CDR3, the DNA is TGTGCCAGCAGTTTATCCGTGGCAGGGTGGGGGGATGAGCAGTTCTTC.

This clonotype was picked up a small number of times. This chain joins TRBV20-1 and TRBJ2-2, with TRBD1 matching 10 bases. Trimming cost V 6 bases and J 7 bases; bases outside gene matches: 11. Germline lookup yields CDR1 DFQATT and CDR2 SNEGSKA (reference sequence). CDR3 size: 15 residues. The CDR3 loop is CSARDRGRQVGELFF. The CDR3 DNA is TGCAGTGCACGAGACAGGGGGCGGCAGGTCGGGGAGCTGTTTTTT.

This chain links TRBV20-1 with TRBJ1-1; 8 bases match TRBD1. Germline CDR1 reads DFQATT; CDR2 reads SNEGSKA (reference sequence). V was pared by 6 bases and J by 8 bases, with 17 bases of the junction left unmatched. The CDR3 is 15 residues long. CDR3: CSARTGRTLKREAFF. As DNA, the CDR3 is TGCAGTGCGAGGACAGGGCGAACCCTAAAGAGGGAAGCTTTCTTT.

The sample holds a few counts of this clonotype. The chain has TRBV11-2 and TRBJ2-7; 10 positions match TRBD2. The CDR3 extends over 15 amino acids. The junction had 5 bases not matched to a gene; V was cut back by 3 bases and J by 3 bases. Germline CDR1 and CDR2: SGHAT and FQNNGV. The CDR3 region is CASSLGTSAHYEQYF. For the CDR3, the DNA is TGTGCCAGCAGCTTGGGGACTAGCGCCCACTACGAGCAGTACTTC.

This chain joins TRBV12-3 or TRBV12-4 and TRBJ2-7, with D possibly being TRBD2 (7 bases). Between the trimmed V and J ends, which lost 4 bases and 6 bases, there was a span of 16 bases. CDR3 length: 14 amino acids. The CDR3 reads CASSSAGAGREQYF. DNA of the CDR3: TGTGCCAGCAGTTCGGCGGGGGCAGGGCGCGAGCAGTACTTC.

V is TRBV7-9 and J is TRBJ1-5, with 9 bases identical to TRBD1. The J segment lost 0 bases and the V segment lost 5 bases, leaving 5 bases of the junction unmatched. Germline lookup yields CDR1 SEHNR and CDR2 FQNEAQ (reference sequence). CDR3 length equals 16 residues. The CDR3 loop is CASSAGQGLSNQPQHF. CDR3 bases: TGTGCCAGCAGCGCGGGACAGGGTCTTAGCAATCAGCCCCAGCATTTT.